These 21 T cell receptor beta chains share one sample of origin, sequenced in a study of cytomegalovirus exposure and HLA in healthy donors. Amplification used 60 Vbeta primers and 13 Jbeta primers. Sequencing used immunoSEQ multiplex PCR; TCRdb keeps in-frame clones, though not all of them. The sample lists around 180,000 clones, around nine tenths occurring once. Sequencing input: PBMCs. These receptors were taken from a woman aged 18-35 years in good health and CMV-seronegative.

CDR3 coding DNA: TGTGCCAGCAGCTTGGAGGGACAGGGCCGCTTTAGTGAAGCTTTCTTT. Protein: CASSLEGQGRFSEAFF. This chain connects TRBV5-6 to TRBJ1-1, with 9 positions matching TRBD1. Trimming cost V 0 bases and J 7 bases; bases outside gene matches: 10. This CDR3 is built from 16 residues. Germline values: CDR1 SGHDT, CDR2 YYEEEE.

The J gene is TRBJ2-1, the V gene TRBV11-3, with 10 bases identical to TRBD2. Germline lookup yields CDR1 SGHNT and CDR2 YENEEA. The trim removed 0 bases at V and 8 bases at J, leaving 13 bases unmatched. There are 18 residues in the CDR3. In nucleotides, the CDR3 is TGTGCCAGCAGCTTAGATCCCGGTGCTAGCGGGAGTGGGCATGAGCAGTTCTTC. Its translation is CASSLDPGASGSGHEQFF.

The count of this clone is one. This chain joins TRBV5-5 and TRBJ2-1; perhaps TRBD1 as D (5 bases). The CDR3 loop spans 12 amino acids. V was pared by 5 bases and J by 7 bases, with 10 bases between. Germline CDR1 reads SGHKS; CDR2 reads YYEKEE (reference sequence). The CDR3 sequence is CASSQGFNEQFF. In nucleotides, the CDR3 is TGTGCCAGCAGTCAGGGATTTAATGAGCAGTTCTTC.

The CDR3 spells CASSPQATGTGELFF. CDR3 coding DNA: TGTGCCAGCAGCCCCCAGGCCACAGGGACCGGGGAGCTGTTTTTT. This chain links TRBV5-4 with TRBJ2-2; the D gene is possibly TRBD1 (6 bases). The length of the CDR3 is 15 residues. V lost 4 bases and J 5 bases, leaving 15 bases between the germline ends. The germline CDR1 and CDR2 sequences are SGHNT and YYREEE (reference sequence).

Only a few counts were recorded for this clone. The V and J genes are TRBV5-6 and TRBJ2-1; maybe TRBD1 (6 bases). CDR1 is SGHDT, CDR2 YYEEEE, per germline. Trimming pared 1 base from V and 3 bases from J, leaving 14 bases between. This CDR3 contains 16 residues. CDR3 region: CASSLTNRDVYNEQFF. The CDR3, as DNA: TGTGCCAGCAGCTTGACAAACAGGGATGTCTACAATGAGCAGTTCTTC.

The chain uses TRBV7-2 and TRBJ1-1, with D uncertain. Germline V gene data show CDR1 as SGHTA and CDR2 as FQGNSA. Trimming cost V 5 bases and J 4 bases, with 14 bases left between them. The CDR3 sequence is 14 residues long. The CDR3 region has the DNA TGTGCCAGCAGCCCCCGTAGAGCGGGCACTGAAGCTTTCTTT. Protein product: CASSPRRAGTEAFF. The full variable domain, completed using reference TRBV7-2 and TRBJ1-1, is GAGVSQSPSNKVTEKGKDVELRCDPISGHTALYWYRQSLGQGLEFLIYFQGNSAPDKSGLPSDRFSAERTGGSVSTLTIQRTQQEDSAVYLCASSPRRAGTEAFFGQGTRLTVV.

The chain carries TRBV14 and TRBJ2-7; TRBD1 matches 10 bases. Germline V gene data show CDR1 as SGHDN and CDR2 as FVKESK. V gave up 0 bases and J gave up 4 bases; unmatched junction bases: 9. This CDR3 has 17 amino acids. CDR3 loop: CASSQDLQDRGKYEQYF. Here the CDR3 DNA reads TGTGCCAGCAGCCAAGACCTCCAGGACAGGGGGAAGTACGAGCAGTACTTC.

The chain recombines TRBV7-8 with TRBJ2-1; 8 bases match TRBD1. There are 14 residues in the CDR3. Germline V gene lookup returns CDR1 SGHVS and CDR2 FQNEAQ. V lost 2 bases, J lost 10 bases, and 7 bases stayed unmatched. The CDR3 reads CASSLRTGGLEQFF. In DNA form, the CDR3 reads TGTGCCAGCAGCTTAAGAACAGGGGGGCTCGAGCAGTTCTTC.

This clone was seen a handful of times. This chain links TRBV15 with TRBJ2-7, with 7 nucleotides matching TRBD1. In germline, CDR1 is LNHNV, CDR2 YYDKDF (reference sequence). The V gene end was trimmed by 9 bases and the J gene end by 2 bases; junction bases not matched to a gene: 10. CDR3 size: 14 residues. The CDR3 DNA sequence: TGTGCCACTTCCCAGGACAGGTCAACCTACGAGCAGTACTTC. Amino acids: CATSQDRSTYEQYF.

The gene calls are TRBV5-1 and TRBJ2-1, with 8 bases that match TRBD2. Trimming cost V 1 base and J 7 bases; bases outside gene matches: 4. In germline, CDR1 is SGHRS, CDR2 YFSETQ. The CDR3 runs to 14 residues. CDR3 amino acids: CASSLTSGGNEQFF. DNA for the CDR3: TGCGCCAGCAGCTTGACTAGCGGTGGGAATGAGCAGTTCTTC. Supplemented by reference TRBV5-1 and TRBJ2-1, the full variable domain reads KAGVTQTPRYLIKTRGQQVTLSCSPISGHRSVSWYQQTPGQGLQFLFEYFSETQRNKGNFPGRFSGRQFSNSRSEMNVSTLELGDSALYLCASSLTSGGNEQFFGPGTRLTVL.

This chain joins TRBV5-1 and TRBJ2-5, with 11 bases fitting TRBD2. This CDR3 contains 15 residues. Looked up from germline, CDR1 is SGHRS and CDR2 is YFSETQ. V lost 5 bases and J lost 5; bases outside the gene matches: 8. CDR3 in DNA: TGCGCCAGCAGGGTGACTAGCGGGAAGGAGGAGACCCAGTACTTC. As protein: CASRVTSGKEETQYF.

The rearrangement joins TRBV5-4 to TRBJ2-7; 8 bases fit TRBD2. Germline values: CDR1 SGHNT, CDR2 YYREEE (reference sequence). The CDR3 totals 16 residues. With V trimmed by 0 bases and J by 4 bases, 9 bases remained unmatched. The CDR3 region is CASSLGGTGGFYEQYF. Written as DNA, the CDR3 is TGTGCCAGCAGCTTGGGTGGGACGGGGGGGTTTTACGAGCAGTACTTC.

J is TRBJ1-3 and V is TRBV7-6; maybe TRBD1 (6 bases). The CDR3 sequence is 17 residues long. Germline V gene lookup returns CDR1 SGHVS and CDR2 FNYEAQ. With 2 bases removed from V and 0 bases from J, the gap between germline ends came to 14 bases. The CDR3: CASSLFSTGNSGNTIYF. The CDR3 region has the DNA TGTGCCAGCAGCTTATTCTCGACAGGCAACTCTGGAAACACCATATATTTT.

The V gene is TRBV18, the J gene TRBJ2-7; 8 bases map to TRBD1. Losses at the gene ends were 3 bases for V and 3 bases for J; bases not matched to a gene: 4. Per the germline V gene, CDR1 is KGHSH and CDR2 is LQKENI. The CDR3 sequence is 14 residues long. As DNA, the CDR3 is TGTGCCAGCTCACCGACCGGGACAGGCTACGAGCAGTACTTC. As protein: CASSPTGTGYEQYF. Full variable domain (missing parts from reference TRBV18 and TRBJ2-7): NAGVMQNPRHLVRRRGQEARLRCSPMKGHSHVYWYRQLPEEGLKFMVYLQKENIIDESGMPKERFSAEFPKEGPSILRIQQVVRGDSAAYFCASSPTGTGYEQYFGPGTRLTVT.

V gene TRBV7-2 combines with J gene TRBJ1-2; TRBD1 might be the D (5 bases). The CDR3 loop spans 15 amino acids. V shed 1 base and J shed 4 bases, with 13 bases lying between them. Germline assignment: CDR1 SGHTA and CDR2 FQGNSA. The CDR3 protein is CASSLGGVTTYGYTF. Written as DNA, the CDR3 is TGTGCCAGCAGCTTAGGGGGGGTTACAACCTATGGCTACACCTTC.

The chain carries TRBV19 and TRBJ2-2; 9 bases are shared with TRBD1. Trimming took 2 bases from V and 5 from J; bases not matched to a gene: 9. The CDR3 is 17 residues long. In germline, CDR1 is LNHDA, CDR2 SQIVND (reference sequence). The CDR3 DNA sequence: TGTGCCAGTAGTATAATCCCGGGGACAGGGAGGACCGGGGAGCTGTTTTTT. Translating it yields CASSIIPGTGRTGELFF.

This clone was seen a handful of times. This chain connects TRBV29-1 to TRBJ2-3; D might be TRBD2 (5 bases). Trimming removed 5 bases from V and 6 bases from J, with 18 bases in between. The CDR3 is made up of 14 amino acids. CDR1 is SQVTM, CDR2 ANQGSEA, per germline. CDR3: CSVRGRAITDTQYF. CDR3 DNA sequence: TGCAGCGTTCGCGGGCGGGCCATAACGGATACGCAGTATTTT.

The chain links TRBV6-1 to TRBJ1-2; tentative D call: TRBD1 (5 bases). V was clipped by 2 bases and J by 8 bases, with 15 bases between them. Germline CDR1 reads MNHNS; CDR2 reads SASEGT. The CDR3 is 14 residues long. CDR3 region: CASSELGGGVGYTF. The CDR3 DNA is TGTGCCAGCAGTGAACTCGGGGGAGGGGTGGGCTACACCTTC.

The genes are TRBV9 and TRBJ2-3, with D maybe TRBD2 (7 bases). The V and J ends lost 3 bases and 7 bases respectively, with 18 bases between them. Germline values: CDR1 SGDLS, CDR2 YYNGEE. The CDR3 is 15 residues long. The CDR3 bases are TGTGCCAGCAGCGCAGGGGTGGGCGGGGGACATACGCAGTATTTT. Translation: CASSAGVGGGHTQYF.

The V call is TRBV27, the J call TRBJ2-6; D may be TRBD1 (5 bases). Germline V gene data show CDR1 as MNHEY and CDR2 as SMNVEV (reference sequence). V shed 4 bases and J shed 0 bases, with 7 bases lying between them. The CDR3 length is 15 residues. CDR3 sequence reads: CASSSGFSGANVLTF. CDR3 bases: TGTGCCAGCAGTTCAGGGTTCTCTGGGGCCAACGTCCTGACTTTC.

This clone was counted once. The rearrangement joins TRBV2 to TRBJ2-1, with 10 bases that match TRBD1. The CDR3 spans 14 residues. CDR1 and CDR2 (germline): SNHLY, FYNNEI. J was trimmed by 10 bases and V by 2 bases; bases with no gene match: 5. The CDR3 loop is CASSERGQGNEQFF. CDR3 nucleotides: TGTGCCAGCAGTGAAAGGGGACAGGGGAACGAGCAGTTCTTC.